The T cell receptor (beta chain) under discussion was sequenced for a study of cytomegalovirus exposure and HLA in healthy donors. Researchers ran the PCR with 60 Vbeta and 13 Jbeta primers. Sequenced by immunoSEQ multiplex PCR; TCRdb stores in-frame clones only, minus some. The sample lists roughly 120,000 clones; approximately 80% were seen once. Study observations and caveats: The only immune exposure information that was available was CMV serostatus. The productive fraction for most TCR beta V segments was about 90% or about 30% in an earlier analysis.

V lost 0 bases, J lost 2 bases, and 17 bases lay in between. CDR1 and CDR2 from the germline V gene are SGHRS and YFSETQ. CDR3 length: 17 residues. As for this clone: Its cognate antigen is unknown.

Sequenced material: PBMCs. The chain recombines TRBV5-1 with TRBJ1-1, with no clear D. This sequence was found in a woman between 40 and 55 years old in good health and CMV-seropositive. The CDR3 protein is CASSLAAGSPPNTEAFF. CDR3 bases: TGCGCCAGCAGCTTGGCCGCCGGTAGCCCCCCAAACACTGAAGCTTTCTTT.